These 3 T cell receptor beta chains share one sample of origin, sequenced in a study of blood T cell repertoires in COVID-19. TCRdb keeps only in-frame clones here, not all; method: immunoSEQ multiplex PCR. Seen here are around 220,000 clones, about four fifths observed once, and the top ten hold about 10%. The sequenced sample was peripheral blood. The receptors were sampled from an elderly woman with acute or convalescent COVID-19.

CDR3 amino acids: CASSKDRLATNEKLFF. The CDR3 bases are TGTGCCAGTAGTAAGGACAGGCTCGCAACTAATGAAAAACTGTTTTTT. The chain uses TRBV19 and TRBJ1-4, with 7 bases fitting TRBD1. Germline lookup yields CDR1 LNHDA and CDR2 SQIVND (reference sequence). Trimming took 4 bases from V and 0 from J; bases not matched to a gene: 5. The CDR3 runs to 16 residues.

The J gene is TRBJ2-3, the V gene TRBV5-4; TRBD2 is a possible D gene (6 bases). The CDR3 is 13 residues long. Germline loops: CDR1 SGHNT, CDR2 YYREEE (reference sequence). The germline V and J ends were trimmed by 1 base and 5 bases, with 8 bases remaining between them. The CDR3 nucleotides read TGTGCCAGCAGCTTGCAAGCGGGAGATACGCAGTATTTT. Amino acids: CASSLQAGDTQYF.

The chain links TRBV19 to TRBJ1-5; TRBD1 aligns across 8 bases. Germline CDR1 is LNHDA and CDR2 is SQIVND (reference sequence). The CDR3 sequence is 14 residues long. V trimming: 8 bases; J trimming: 11 bases; junction bases outside the gene matches: 14. CDR3 amino acids: CASQQGALPSAQHF. In DNA form, the CDR3 reads TGTGCCAGTCAGCAGGGGGCTTTACCTTCGGCCCAGCATTTT.